This T cell receptor (beta chain) appears in the sequencing data of a study of Graves' ophthalmopathy and Graves' hyperthyroidism (dated by TCRdb to about 2018). Background on the whole study: Peripheral blood was collected at initial diagnosis, prior to any treatment. The study used signatures of the TCR beta repertoire to tell Graves' ophthalmopathy apart from Graves' hyperthyroidism and to predict which patients would progress to ophthalmopathy. In total, 135 blood samples were TCR-sequenced: 40 to 45 ophthalmopathy, over 70 hyperthyroidism and around 17 hyperthyroidism-to-ophthalmopathy patients. To explore V-J signatures that separate ophthalmopathy from hyperthyroidism, a discovery set of about 100 patients was enrolled, consisting of 40 to 45 with ophthalmopathy and some 56 with stable hyperthyroidism. An independent validation cohort was composed of fewer than 20 hyperthyroidism patients and around 16 patients who later progressed from hyperthyroidism to ophthalmopathy. In several hyperthyroidism patients, the T-cell repertoires found in thyroid tissue were compared with those found in blood. Following sampling, methimazole starting at 30 mg daily was administered to hyperthyroidism patients, and high-dose intravenous methylprednisolone was administered to ophthalmopathy patients. For training and testing, the approximately 97 patients in the discovery cohort were randomly divided in a 7:3 ratio.

For repertoire sequencing, TCR beta CDR3 regions were amplified from RNA transcripts. HTBI primers and the Qiagen OneStep RT-PCR kit were used in a first-round RT-PCR, which was followed by a second-round multiplex PCR, size selection and purification. Sequencing of the libraries was carried out on an Illumina HiSeq2000 in paired-end mode with 100 bp reads. In the paper's pipeline: SOAPnuke was used for read processing, and reads with adapters, uncalled bases, a mean Phred below 15, or no exact constant-primer or identifier match were discarded. COPE v1.2.5 was used to merge the high-quality paired reads. Each unique nucleotide sequence was treated as a clonotype, and MiTCR v1.1 was used to align the clonotypes to the IMGT TRB V, D and J references. Only V-J combinations with frequency above 0.0001 were analysed, covering around 99% of repertoires. For each V-J combination, a TCR clonal expansion and chaos score was defined as F50 clonal expansion divided by the chaos observed in the TCRdist matrix. Welch's t-statistics and random forest were used to narrow the features down to approximately twelve V-J combinations, which were then fed into a naive Bayes classifier. The Morisita-Horn index was used to measure how similar the thyroid and blood repertoires were. Clones were called with MiXCR by TCRdb after fastp trimmed the public reads at Q25, and only in-frame beta chains were retained. Rows with one shared CDR3 protein collapse into an entry with the most common genes and DNA. In this record, the V and J calls reflect TCRdb's handling and not the investigators' own analysis. This sample is represented by 350,000 to 400,000 distinct CDR3 sequences; about a sixth of them were singletons. About 1.6% of the sample goes to the ten largest clones.

Study-wide conclusions, independent of this receptor: In validation, the model predicted ophthalmopathy progression with about 71% sensitivity and 72% to 80% specificity; roughly eleven predicted patients were CT-confirmed with GO in a median of approximately six months. Sample size was not statistically predetermined, and group allocation was not concealed from the investigators. Among expanded thyroid clonotypes with frequency above 0.001, most also showed up in blood, which suggests that blood repertoires may reflect the thyroid immune response. The 13-signature model separated ophthalmopathy from stable hyperthyroidism with roughly 88% sensitivity and approximately 83% specificity in cross-validation, and 80%/75% in the test set.

The sample holds many counts of this clonotype. This clone's antigen is unknown. Within one base of it there is no much larger clone, and no base qualities were kept. Ophthalmopathy patients had moderately to severely active disease, Clinical Activity Score of at least 3, NOSPECS grade of at least 4, and disease duration under 3 months. Anyone with other autoimmune diseases, uncontrolled infections, pregnancy or lactation was excluded from the study. Diagnosis was based on clinical symptoms, serum thyroxine, TRAb, thyroid ultrasound and orbital computed tomography. Ficoll-Paque density gradient centrifugation was used to isolate PBMCs from under 11 ml of fresh peripheral blood. Total RNA was extracted with Trizol reagent and quality-checked on an Agilent 2100 Bioanalyzer. The sequenced material came from peripheral blood. The sequence came from a woman under 30 with Graves' ophthalmopathy. Donor details come from another sample of the same person, matched by shared clones.

The DNA sequence is given as TGTGCCAGCTCACCTTCCCTGAGCAATCAGCCCCAGCATTTT. Its protein is CASSPSLSNQPQHF. Recombination joined TRBV18 with TRBJ1-5; a confident D gene designation cannot be given. V was cut back by 3 bases and J by 1 base, leaving a gap of 7 bases between them. Its CDR3 holds 14 amino acids, cysteine through phenylalanine. CDR3 DNA is the only sequence kept; it has 42 bases, read in frame from the first base. CDR1 and CDR2, per the germline V gene, are KGHSH and LQKENI.